These 10 T cell receptor beta chains share one sample of origin, sequenced in a study of blood T cell repertoires in COVID-19 (dated by TCRdb to about 2020). Library construction relied on the immunoSEQ multiplex PCR assay. The immuneACCESS repertoire file appears here via TCRdb, limited to in-frame rearrangements. These files lack a portion of the clones; in checked studies, under half of the deficit traces to unresolved V genes, and the cause of the others is not known. This sample comprises some 400,000 clones, roughly 90% of them detected only once. The top ten clones comprise about 1.7% of the sample. Sequenced input: PBMCs or T cells enriched from blood (not recorded which). These receptor sequences come from a woman in her 30s who had recovered from COVID-19.

The gene calls are TRBV13 and TRBJ2-7; D perhaps matches TRBD1 (5 bases). This CDR3 spans 14 amino acids. The V and J ends lost 5 bases and 2 bases respectively, with 13 bases between them. The V gene's germline CDR1 is PRHDT and CDR2 FYEKMQ (reference sequence). The CDR3 region is CASSPLDRPYEQYF. The CDR3 DNA follows: TGTGCCAGCAGCCCCCTCGACAGACCCTACGAGCAGTACTTC.

The V gene is TRBV7-2, the J gene TRBJ2-7; possibly TRBD1 for D (6 bases). Germline values: CDR1 SGHTA, CDR2 FQGNSA. Trimming cost V 1 base and J 0 bases, with 16 bases left between them. This CDR3 contains 17 residues. The CDR3, as DNA: TGTGCCAGCAGCTTAGTTATGGACAGCCATCGCTCCTACGAGCAGTACTTC. Translation: CASSLVMDSHRSYEQYF. Full variable domain (rest looked up from reference TRBV7-2 and TRBJ2-7): GAGVSQSPSNKVTEKGKDVELRCDPISGHTALYWYRQSLGQGLEFLIYFQGNSAPDKSGLPSDRFSAERTGGSVSTLTIQRTQQEDSAVYLCASSLVMDSHRSYEQYFGPGTRLTVT.

This clone turned up a few times. The chain carries TRBV6-1 and TRBJ1-2; 9 nucleotides agree with TRBD1. V trimming: 3 bases; J trimming: 3 bases; junction bases outside the gene matches: 2. This CDR3 contains 14 residues. The germline V gene has CDR1 MNHNS and CDR2 SASEGT. CDR3 sequence: CASSEGQGHYGYTF. CDR3 nucleotide sequence: TGTGCCAGCAGTGAGGGACAGGGACACTATGGCTACACCTTC.

The rearrangement links TRBV21-1 to TRBJ2-7; the table's D gene call, TRBD1, was not cross checked with the DNA. TRBV21-1 corresponds to a pseudogene. The CDR3 is 16 amino acids. The CDR3 coding sequence is TGTGCCAGCAGCAAAGTTGGGGCGCGAAGCTCCTACGAGCAGTACTTC. Amino acids: CASSKVGARSSYEQYF.

The chain carries TRBV30 and TRBJ2-7; TRBD1 matches at 7 bases. Trimming cost V 4 bases and J 2 bases; bases outside gene matches: 5. The CDR3 covers 13 residues. CDR1 and CDR2 from the germline V gene are GTSNPN and SVGIG (reference sequence). The CDR3 DNA is TGTGCCTGGAACCTAGGGGGCCCCTACGAGCAGTACTTC. This encodes CAWNLGGPYEQYF.

This clone occurred once. The J gene is TRBJ1-5, the V gene TRBV28, with D possibly matching TRBD1 (6 bases). The CDR3 is 16 residues long. Between the trimmed V and J ends, which lost 5 bases and 4 bases, there was a span of 18 bases. Germline V gives CDR1 MDHEN, CDR2 SYDVKM. This chain's CDR3 is CASSTPTGLGNQPQHF. The CDR3 DNA reads TGTGCCAGCAGTACCCCGACAGGTCTAGGGAATCAGCCCCAGCATTTT.

The chain is built from TRBV7-8 and TRBJ2-1; TRBD1 agrees at 9 bases. V dropped 5 bases and J dropped 1; count of bases not matched to a gene: 6. The CDR3 runs 16 residues. Germline V CDR1 and CDR2: SGHVS, FQNEAQ. The CDR3 DNA follows: TGTGCCAGCAGCCCCCGGACAGGGGTTTCCTACAATGAGCAGTTCTTC. It yields the protein CASSPRTGVSYNEQFF.

The chain uses TRBV3-1 (or the pseudogene TRBV3-2) and TRBJ1-1, with a possible D match to TRBD1 (6 bases). The V and J ends lost 1 base and 1 base respectively, with 10 bases between them. Per germline, CDR1 LGHDT and CDR2 YNNKEL (reference sequence). This CDR3 region has 15 residues. CDR3 loop: CASSQAGTRNTEAFF. In DNA, the CDR3 is TGTGCCAGCAGCCAAGCAGGGACACGGAACACTGAAGCTTTCTTT.

This chain joins TRBV5-1 and TRBJ1-6, with D possibly TRBD1 on 5 matching bases. Trimming took off 2 bases at V and 6 bases at J, with 12 bases between the two ends. Germline CDR1 is SGHRS and CDR2 is YFSETQ. There are 15 residues in the CDR3. CDR3 protein: CASSFVGQGNSPLHF. For the CDR3, the DNA is TGCGCCAGCAGCTTCGTTGGCCAGGGTAATTCACCCCTCCACTTT.

The rearrangement uses TRBV5-1 and TRBJ2-1; D is possibly TRBD2 (5 bases). The germline CDR1 and CDR2 sequences are SGHRS and YFSETQ. The CDR3 is made up of 16 amino acids. V was trimmed by 0 bases and J by 6 bases, leaving 16 bases between them. The CDR3 loop is CASSLGDRGFSNEQFF. The CDR3 DNA reads TGCGCCAGCAGCTTGGGTGACCGGGGATTCAGCAATGAGCAGTTCTTC.